This TCR beta chain is drawn from a study of Ad26.COV2.S vaccination and SARS-CoV-2 variants. Using immunoSEQ multiplex PCR, the repertoire was profiled, and TCRdb retains in-frame clones only, with some absent. The sample carries around 380,000 clones, approximately 90% recorded once. Treatment: about 20 received Ad26.COV2.S at low or high dose, single or two shots; 5 received placebo; per-sample allocation not given. The investigators took samples on day 63 after the first vaccine or placebo injection. The starting material was peripheral blood, obtained in a trial of Ad26.COV2.S vaccine versus placebo. The receptor was derived from a person aged 18-60 years who received the Ad26.COV2.S COVID-19 vaccine or a placebo.

CDR3 bases: TGTGCCAGTACCCAGAGCGGGACAGGTGTCTATGGCTACACCTTC. It encodes CASTQSGTGVYGYTF. The rearrangement joins TRBV19 to TRBJ1-2; the match to TRBD1 covers 8 bases. CDR3 length equals 15 residues. V lost 7 bases and J lost 4; bases outside the gene matches: 11. The germline gives CDR1 LNHDA, CDR2 SQIVND (reference sequence). The complete variable domain, with remaining parts taken from reference TRBV19 and TRBJ1-2, reads DGGITQSPKYLFRKEGQNVTLSCEQNLNHDAMYWYRQDPGQGLRLIYYSQIVNDFQKGDIAEGYSVSREKKESFPLTVTSAQKNPTAFYLCASTQSGTGVYGYTFGSGTRLTVV.